This TCR beta chain was sequenced during a study of T cell responses to AZD1222 COVID-19 vaccine. Broader study findings: Repertoires in all cases were sampled only once the peak T cell response had passed. Recipients of AZD1222 seropositive at baseline numbered only 6 or 7. Unmutated regions of variants are reportedly targeted by nearly half of spike-specific TCRs. Increased Spike-specific TCR breadth and depth were observed after two AZD1222 doses.

The germline V gene has CDR1 MNHEY and CDR2 SVGEGT. Between the trimmed V and J ends, which lost 2 bases and 3 bases, there was a span of 16 bases. The CDR3 contains 16 residues. TCRdb's copy holds only in-frame clones and misses some; the assay was immunoSEQ multiplex PCR. The sample yields 25,000 to 35,000 clones, 78% seen once. A word on this clone: Its matching antigen is unknown.

The source was peripheral blood, collected on day 0 of AZD1222 vaccination. This sequence joins TRBV6-2 or TRBV6-3 and TRBJ1-1; D is unresolved. This sequence originates from an adult in good health. CDR3 sequence reads: CASSYVAGDRHTEAFF. The CDR3 region has the DNA TGTGCCAGCAGTTACGTTGCTGGGGATCGACACACTGAAGCTTTCTTT.